These T cell receptor beta chains were read from a single sample in a study of regulatory T cells in long-lasting Graves disease. TCRdb used MiXCR to reprocess the multiplex PCR reads, holding one entry per CDR3 protein. The data contain around 450,000 distinct CDR3 sequences, roughly 21% of them singletons. Sequencing used peripheral blood mononuclear cells (PBMCs), obtained when the disease was refractory, from a patient treated with antithyroid drugs. These receptors were collected from a female donor with Graves disease. Both conserved end residues are part of each CDR3. D genes are given only for firm matches. Some rows mark clone size as missing; the rest say once, few, many or name a class of expanded clone.

>TRBV5-5|few|TRBJ1-1|.
TGTGCCAGCAGTAGTAGATGGGACGGAGAAGCTTTCTTT
CASSSRWDGEAFF
>TRBV25-1|few|TRBJ1-6|.
TGTGCCAGCACCCCCCGGGCTAATAATTCACCCCTCCACTTT
CASTPRANNSPLHF
>TRBV5-5|many|TRBJ1-5|.
TGTGCCAGCAGCTTATACGATCAGCCCCAGCATTTT
CASSLYDQPQHF
>TRBV11-2|many|TRBJ2-7|.
TGTGCCAGCAGCCGCTACACCTACGAGCAGTACTTC
CASSRYTYEQYF
>TRBV29-1|.|TRBJ1-2|TRBD1
TGCAGCGTTACGGGACAGGGAGGCGGCTACACCTTC
CSVTGQGGGYTF
>TRBV24-1|.|TRBJ1-1|.
TGTGCCACCAGTGATTATACAGGAGCTGAAGCTTTCTTT
CATSDYTGAEAFF
>TRBV7-8|many|TRBJ2-5|.
TGTGCCAGCAGCTTACTGGGGTCGGAGACCCAGTACTTC
CASSLLGSETQYF
>TRBV10-3|.|TRBJ2-5|TRBD2
TGTGCCATCAGTGTCAGCGGGGTTGAAGAGACCCAGTACTTC
CAISVSGVEETQYF
>TRBV24-1|many|TRBJ2-5|TRBD2
TGTGCCACCGGGCGGGGGGATCAAGAGACCCAGTACTTC
CATGRGDQETQYF
>TRBV28|many|TRBJ1-2|TRBD1
TGTGCCAGCGGAGACAGGGGGCCCTATGGCTACACCTTC
CASGDRGPYGYTF
>TRBV20-1|many|TRBJ2-7|TRBD1
TGCAGCGTTCGGACAGGGAACCACGAGCAGTACTTC
CSVRTGNHEQYF
>TRBV6-1|many|TRBJ1-1|.
TGTGCCAGCAGTGACCAGAGAGGCACTGAAGCTTTCTTT
CASSDQRGTEAFF
>TRBV11-2|few|TRBJ1-2|TRBD1
TGTGCCAGCGGCTTAACACAGGGGGCAAGCTATGGCTACACCTTC
CASGLTQGASYGYTF
>TRBV27|many|TRBJ1-1|.
TGTGCCAGCAGTTCACCTCGCCCGGCACCCATGAACACTGAAGCTTTCTTT
CASSSPRPAPMNTEAFF
>TRBV12-3/TRBV12-4|.|TRBJ2-1|.
TGTGCCAGCAGTTCAACGGGACCCACGATCCAGCAGTTCTTC
CASSSTGPTIQQFF
>TRBV2|many|TRBJ1-4|.
TGTGCCAGCACCCCGTGGGGGCCAACTAATGAAAAACTGTTTTTT
CASTPWGPTNEKLFF
>TRBV12-3/TRBV12-4|.|TRBJ2-5|TRBD2
TGTGCCAGCAGTTTGTCTAGCGGGGGTACGAAGACCCAGTACTTC
CASSLSSGGTKTQYF
>TRBV6-4|few|TRBJ1-1|.
TGTGCCAGCAAACTCCAAGATGTTGGCCACACTGAAGCTTTCTTT
CASKLQDVGHTEAFF
>TRBV28|many|TRBJ1-5|.
TGTGCCAGCAGTTCACCGCAGGGGCCACATCAGCCCCAGCATTTT
CASSSPQGPHQPQHF
>TRBV12-5|once|TRBJ1-5|.
TGTGCTAGTGGTTTTGGGGGGCATAGCAATCGGCCCCAGCATTTT
CASGFGGHSNRPQHF
>TRBV11-2|.|TRBJ1-3|.
TGTGCCAGCAGTCTGGACTGGGACAACACTGGAAACACCATATATTTT
CASSLDWDNTGNTIYF
>TRBV11-2|.|TRBJ2-7|TRBD1
TGTGCCAGCAAGTCTGGCGGGCCAGGGGGCCGCGGCGAGCAGTACTTC
CASKSGGPGGRGEQYF
>TRBV3-1|few|TRBJ2-6|.
TGTGCCAGCAGCCAAGTGTTGAACTCTGGGGCCAACGTCCTGACTTTC
CASSQVLNSGANVLTF
>TRBV12-3/TRBV12-4|many|TRBJ1-5|.
TGTGCCAGCAGTTTAGGTCAGGCGGGGGCAGGCCAGCCCCAGCATTTT
CASSLGQAGAGQPQHF
>TRBV28|.|TRBJ2-1|.
TGTGCCAGCAGTTTGGGACTGGACAATGAGCAGTTCTTC
CASSLGLDNEQFF
>TRBV6-2/TRBV6-3|many|TRBJ2-7|.
TGTGCCAGCAGTTATGACAAGTCTTTCTACGAGCAGTACTTC
CASSYDKSFYEQYF
>TRBV7-8|few|TRBJ2-5|.
TGTGCCAGCAGCTTAGCGGCCCGGTCGGACCAAGAGACCCAGTACTTC
CASSLAARSDQETQYF
>TRBV4-1|.|TRBJ2-7|.
TGCGCCAGCAGCCATCGCGACAGCGACGAGCAGTACTTC
CASSHRDSDEQYF
>TRBV28|many|TRBJ1-1|.
TGTGCCAGCAGCCAAAGCGGACGGTTGTCAGGCATTGAAGCTTTCTTT
CASSQSGRLSGIEAFF
>TRBV9|.|TRBJ1-5|.
TGTGCCAGCAGCGTAGACCAGGGATCTCAGCCCCAGCATTTT
CASSVDQGSQPQHF
>TRBV5-6|.|TRBJ2-4|.
TGTGCCAGCAGCTTGGGGATGGGGGACATTCAGTACTTC
CASSLGMGDIQYF
>TRBV9|.|TRBJ2-5|.
TGTGCCAGCAGCCCAGAGGGGGGACAAGAGACCCAGTACTTC
CASSPEGGQETQYF
>TRBV7-9|few|TRBJ1-3|.
TGTGCCAGCAGCTCGCTCACCCTTGTAACTGGAAACACCATATATTTT
CASSSLTLVTGNTIYF
>TRBV28|many|TRBJ1-5|.
TGTGCCAGCACCTTGGCGAAGGGGATTTTAGGGCCCCAGCATTTT
CASTLAKGILGPQHF
>TRBV5-5|.|TRBJ1-6|.
TGTGCCAGCAGCTACGAGAATTCACCCCTCCACTTT
CASSYENSPLHF
>TRBV29-1|many|TRBJ1-2|TRBD1
TGCAGCGTCCCGCAGGGGACAGGGCAAGGCTACACCTTC
CSVPQGTGQGYTF
>TRBV5-6|few|TRBJ2-7|.
TGTGCCAGCAGCTTCGACAGGAACTCCTACGAGCAGTACTTC
CASSFDRNSYEQYF
>TRBV20-1|few|TRBJ2-7|.
TGCAGTGCTAGCGAAGTTAGCGGCTACGAGCAGTACTTC
CSASEVSGYEQYF
>TRBV3-1|.|TRBJ2-5|.
TGTGCCAGCAGTTCCGGAGGAATCCAGTACTTC
CASSSGGIQYF
>TRBV12-3/TRBV12-4|few|TRBJ1-5|.
TGTGCCAGCAGTCAAACATCTAATCAGCCCCAGCATTTT
CASSQTSNQPQHF
>TRBV7-2|.|TRBJ2-7|TRBD2
TGTGCCAGCAGCCTGGGGCTGGGACTAGCGAGCTCCTACGAGCAGTACTTC
CASSLGLGLASSYEQYF
>TRBV6-1|few|TRBJ2-1|.
TGTGCCAGCAATGACACGCCCTACAATGAGCAGTTCTTC
CASNDTPYNEQFF
>TRBV7-3|few|TRBJ1-5|.
TGTGCCAGCAGCCCCCGAGGGGGTCAGAGGCATTTT
CASSPRGGQRHF
>TRBV5-4|.|TRBJ2-1|.
TGTGCCAGCAACCACATGGGAACTACAATCTATGAGCAGTTCTTC
CASNHMGTTIYEQFF
>TRBV6-4|many|TRBJ1-2|TRBD1
TGTGCCAGCAGTCGGGGACAGGGTGGTGACTATGGCTACACCTTC
CASSRGQGGDYGYTF
>TRBV20-1|few|TRBJ1-3|.
TGCAGTGCCCTCTTGATATACTCTGGAAACACCATATATTTT
CSALLIYSGNTIYF
>TRBV3-1|many|TRBJ1-2|.
TGTGCCAGCAGCCCCCAGATAAACTATGGCTACACCTTC
CASSPQINYGYTF
>TRBV12-3/TRBV12-4|many|TRBJ1-1|TRBD1
TGTGCCAGCAGTTCCTCCACAGGGGGTGGGACTGAAGCTTTCTTT
CASSSSTGGGTEAFF
>TRBV12-3/TRBV12-4|many|TRBJ1-2|.
TGTGCCAGCACTAAACCCGGGCAGGGTCGAGGCTACACCTTC
CASTKPGQGRGYTF